These 20 T cell receptor beta chains were all obtained from the same sample, sequenced in a study of tumor-infiltrating lymphocytes in localized non-small cell lung cancer (dated by TCRdb to the early 2020s). The receptor library was made with the immunoSEQ multiplex PCR assay. In TCRdb, the immuneACCESS table is reduced to in-frame sequences with V and J assigned. These tables do not hold every clone; where another copy was compared, an unresolved V gene accounts for under half, and the others remain unexplained. Present in this sample are under 7,000 clones, around 78% of which were seen just once. More than 15% of the sample lies in the top ten. Sequencing input: uninvolved lung tissue not adjacent to the tumor. These receptors all come from a human donor with non-small cell lung cancer.

In its sample, this clone was seen a few times. V usage is TRBV11-2 and J usage is TRBJ1-2; D ambiguous. Germline CDR1 reads SGHAT; CDR2 reads FQNNGV. CDR3 length: 15 residues. The V gene lost 0 bases and the J gene lost 6 bases, with 14 bases spanning the gap. CDR3 bases: TGTGCCAGCAGCTTAGATCCGGCAGGAAGTGATGGCTACACCTTC. Protein: CASSLDPAGSDGYTF.

The chain combines TRBV27 with TRBJ2-1, with a weak D call TRBD2 (6 bases). From germline, CDR1 is MNHEY and CDR2 SMNVEV (reference sequence). This CDR3 region has 14 residues. Trimming took off 6 bases at V and 0 bases at J, with 9 bases between the two ends. The chain's CDR3 is CASSGDFSYNEQFF. DNA for the CDR3: TGTGCCAGCAGCGGGGACTTCTCCTACAATGAGCAGTTCTTC.

The CDR3 DNA follows: TGTGCCATCAGCGCCGTGCGGGGGGGCCAATACGAGCAGTACTTC. Its translation: CAISAVRGGQYEQYF. The V and J genes are TRBV10-3 and TRBJ2-7; TRBD2 aligns across 9 bases. The CDR3 sequence is 15 residues long. Losses at the gene ends were 6 bases for V and 4 bases for J; bases not matched to a gene: 10. In germline, CDR1 is ENHRY, CDR2 SYGVKD.

This chain connects TRBV28 to TRBJ1-1, with D unclear. Deletions cut 2 bases from V and 5 bases from J, with 9 bases between. The germline CDR1 and CDR2 sequences are MDHEN and SYDVKM. The CDR3 is 13 amino acids. In DNA, the CDR3 is TGTGCCAGCAGTTTACTCGGGTTGACTGAAGCTTTCTTT. This codes for CASSLLGLTEAFF.

The chain recombines TRBV7-8 with TRBJ2-7, with 7 nucleotides matching TRBD2. V trimming: 2 bases; J trimming: 6 bases; junction bases outside the gene matches: 7. CDR1 and CDR2 from the germline V gene are SGHVS and FQNEAQ. This CDR3 region has 14 residues. The CDR3 spells CASSLHTSVGEQYF. CDR3 coding DNA: TGTGCCAGCAGCTTACATACTAGCGTTGGCGAGCAGTACTTC.

V and J are TRBV2 and TRBJ1-1, with 9 bases identical to TRBD1. CDR1 is SNHLY, CDR2 FYNNEI, per germline. Trimming at V came to 6 bases and at J to 3 bases, leaving 8 bases not matched to a gene. This CDR3 is 15 amino acids long. The CDR3 DNA reads TGTGCCAGCAGCGACGCGACAGGGGGATACACTGAAGCTTTCTTT. Translated, it gives CASSDATGGYTEAFF.

This clone was seen only once. The V and J genes are TRBV23-1 and TRBJ1-3; 7 bases map to TRBD1. TRBV23-1 is classed as an ORF, of uncertain function. The CDR3 totals 18 residues. The J segment lost 0 bases and the V segment lost 4 bases, leaving 12 bases of the junction unmatched. The CDR3 DNA reads as TGCGCCAGCAGTCCGGCGGGACAGCTCATCCTCTCTGGAAACACCATATATTTT. As protein: CASSPAGQLILSGNTIYF.

The table lists this clone with a count of one. The chain has TRBV28 and TRBJ2-7; TRBD1 aligns across 7 bases. This CDR3 has 14 amino acids. The junction had 8 bases not matched to a gene; V was cut back by 6 bases and J by 3 bases. Germline assignment: CDR1 MDHEN and CDR2 SYDVKM. CDR3 nucleotide sequence: TGTGCCAGCAGGCCGACAGGGAATAGCTACGAGCAGTACTTC. This codes for CASRPTGNSYEQYF.

Sample share makes this clone medium-sized. The rearrangement uses TRBV2 and TRBJ2-7, with TRBD2 identical over 7 bases. J gave up 3 bases and V 7 bases, and 6 bases lay outside the gene matches. The CDR3 runs to 13 residues. Germline-derived CDR1 and CDR2 are SNHLY and FYNNEI. CDR3 in amino acids: CASIPGGGYEQYF. CDR3 nucleotide sequence: TGTGCCAGCATACCCGGCGGGGGCTACGAGCAGTACTTC.

The chain combines TRBV5-1 with TRBJ2-3; 7 bases line up with TRBD2. CDR1 is SGHRS and CDR2 is YFSETQ in the germline V gene. The ends lost 1 base at V and 4 bases at J; junction bases unmatched: 3. The length of the CDR3 is 14 residues. CDR3 region: CASSLQGGPDTQYF. As DNA, the CDR3 is TGCGCCAGCAGCTTGCAGGGAGGGCCAGATACGCAGTATTTT.

CDR3 in DNA: TGCGCCAGCAGCTTGGCGGGGGCCTCCAACACTGAAGCTTTCTTT. It encodes CASSLAGASNTEAFF. This chain joins TRBV5-1 and TRBJ1-1, with D tentatively TRBD1 (6 bases). The CDR3 has 15 residues. Germline CDR1 and CDR2: SGHRS and YFSETQ. The ends were cut back, 0 bases at V and 2 bases at J, with 11 bases in the middle.

The chain uses TRBV7-9 and TRBJ2-7, with 11 positions matching TRBD1. This CDR3 comprises 12 residues. V shed 11 bases and J 5 bases; nucleotides not matched to a gene: 5. CDR1 and CDR2 (germline): SEHNR, FQNEAQ (reference sequence). The CDR3 DNA is TGTGCCGAGGGACAGGGGGTCAACGAGCAGTACTTC. Translation: CAEGQGVNEQYF.

The chain links TRBV13 to TRBJ2-1, with 12 bases aligning to TRBD2. The CDR3 covers 16 residues. J was trimmed by 5 bases and V by 4 bases; bases with no gene match: 6. Per the germline V gene, CDR1 is PRHDT and CDR2 is FYEKMQ (reference sequence). DNA for the CDR3: TGTGCCAGCAGCTCATCTAGCGGGGGGGCCCACAATGAGCAGTTCTTC. This sequence encodes CASSSSSGGAHNEQFF.

The chain links TRBV7-9 to TRBJ1-4, with D possibly matching TRBD1 (6 bases). The CDR3 length is 17 residues. CDR1 is SEHNR and CDR2 is FQNEAQ in the germline V gene (reference sequence). Deletions cut 4 bases from V and 0 bases from J, with 15 bases between. The CDR3 is CASSSGRDTTTNEKLFF. The CDR3, as DNA: TGTGCCAGCAGCTCAGGCCGGGACACAACAACTAATGAAAAACTGTTTTTT.

The V gene is TRBV5-1, the J gene TRBJ1-1, with TRBD1 matching 7 bases. CDR3 size: 15 residues. CDR1 and CDR2 from the germline V gene are SGHRS and YFSETQ. With V trimmed by 4 bases and J by 4 bases, 10 bases remained unmatched. The CDR3 region is CASSNKGQSSTEAFF. Here the CDR3 DNA reads TGCGCCAGCAGCAACAAGGGACAGTCTAGCACTGAAGCTTTCTTT.

V usage is TRBV9 and J usage is TRBJ2-7; possible D gene TRBD2, 6 bases. Trimming cost V 4 bases and J 7 bases, with 18 bases left between them. This CDR3 is 14 amino acids long. Germline values: CDR1 SGDLS, CDR2 YYNGEE. CDR3 bases: TGTGCCAGCAGCCCCCGGGTGCTTGGGGGGGAGCAGTACTTC. Protein: CASSPRVLGGEQYF.

This clone was picked up a small number of times. The chain couples TRBV29-1 to TRBJ2-1; 8 bases match TRBD2. The CDR3 is 15 amino acids. Looked up from germline, CDR1 is SQVTM and CDR2 is ANQGSEA. V dropped 4 bases and J dropped 5; count of bases not matched to a gene: 10. The DNA for the CDR3 is TGCAGCGTTGTGGGGTTAGTTAGCGGGAACAATGAGCAGTTCTTC. Amino acid sequence: CSVVGLVSGNNEQFF.

V is TRBV6-6 and J is TRBJ1-2; 9 bases fit TRBD1. V lost 7 bases, J lost 0 bases, and 9 bases stayed unmatched. The V gene's germline CDR1 is MNHNY and CDR2 SVGAGI (reference sequence). The CDR3 contains 16 residues. This CDR3 reads CASKGTGTEANYGYTF. The DNA for the CDR3 is TGTGCCAGCAAAGGGACAGGGACGGAAGCTAACTATGGCTACACCTTC.

The rearrangement links TRBV4-2 to TRBJ2-3, with TRBD2 matching 10 bases. V lost 2 bases, J lost 3 bases, and 11 bases stayed unmatched. The CDR3 consists of 18 residues. Germline CDR1 and CDR2: LGHNA and YNFKEQ. The DNA of the CDR3 is TGTGCCAGCAGCCAAACTTTAGCGGGAGGATTGAGAACAGATACGCAGTATTTT. Its protein is CASSQTLAGGLRTDTQYF.

The chain is built from TRBV6-5 and TRBJ1-5; no clear D. The CDR3 is 14 residues long. The V end lost 7 bases, the J end lost 4 bases, and 14 bases lay between the germline ends. Per germline, CDR1 MNHEY and CDR2 SVGAGI. As DNA, the CDR3 is TGTGCCAGCAATGTAGGAGGGAGGAATCAGCCCCAGCATTTT. Protein: CASNVGGRNQPQHF.